This paragraph reports one TCR beta chain. The CDR3 has 16 amino acids. Germline V gene sequence: CDR1 SGHVS, CDR2 FQNEAQ. V shed 3 bases and J 7 bases; nucleotides not matched to a gene: 14. This entry belongs to a study of blood T cell repertoires in COVID-19. Produced via immunoSEQ multiplex PCR; TCRdb's table is partial and in-frame only. The sample lists a few hundred thousand clones, about 91% occurring once. The clonotype was recovered from a woman aged 25 to 39 with COVID-19, enrolled during active disease. Sequenced input: peripheral blood. V is TRBV7-8 and J is TRBJ2-7; TRBD2 matches at 8 bases. The CDR3 DNA reads as TGTGCCAGCAGCTTCCAGCTGGGCGGGGGACTAGGGGAGCAGTACTTC. Translating it yields CASSFQLGGGLGEQYF.